The 2 T cell receptor beta chains below were found in one sample sequenced in a study of blood T cell repertoires in COVID-19. TCRdb's table, derived via immunoSEQ multiplex PCR, lists solely in-frame clones and lacks some. Among roughly 140,000 clones listed, roughly 72% were seen once. Sequencing was carried out using peripheral blood. The receptors were sampled from a woman of 80 years or more with acute or convalescent COVID-19.

The J gene is TRBJ2-3, the V gene TRBV30; a weak D match, TRBD2 (6 bases). V was pared by 3 bases and J by 2 bases, with 15 bases between. CDR1 and CDR2 from the germline V gene are GTSNPN and SVGIG (reference sequence). There are 15 residues in the CDR3. CDR3 protein: CAWRKNSGNTDTQYF. The CDR3 DNA reads TGTGCCTGGAGAAAAAATAGCGGAAACACAGATACGCAGTATTTT.

This clone has a handful of counts. The rearrangement uses TRBV9 and TRBJ2-1; the match to TRBD2 covers 7 bases. CDR1 SGDLS and CDR2 YYNGEE come from the germline V gene. V shed 0 bases, J shed 5 bases, and the junction held 11 bases outside the gene matches. The CDR3 length is 17 residues. CDR3 region: CASSVGIGAGRHNEQFF. The CDR3, as DNA: TGTGCCAGCAGCGTAGGAATTGGAGCGGGGCGTCACAATGAGCAGTTCTTC.